These 29 T cell receptor beta chains originate from one sample sequenced in a study of regulatory T cells in long-lasting Graves disease. Relying on iRepertoire HTBI primers and Arm-PCR of CDR3 regions, the team built TCR beta libraries. TCRdb redid the calling of the multiplex PCR reads with MiXCR, one entry per CDR3 protein. This table holds 400,000 or so distinct CDR3 sequences, around 24% found once. Time point given: persistent/refractory GD, antithyroid drugs over 5 years with positive TRAb. TCR sequences were obtained from RNA taken from PBMCs. The sequencing used peripheral blood mononuclear cells (PBMCs), collected when the disease was refractory, from a patient treated with antithyroid drugs. The receptors stem from a female donor with Graves disease.

This clonotype was recorded many times. The V and J genes are TRBV11-2 and TRBJ2-2, with no clear D. The CDR3 has 12 residues. Germline lookup yields CDR1 SGHAT and CDR2 FQNNGV. The V end was cut by 4 bases, the J end by 9 bases, with 9 bases between. CDR3 protein: CASSWAVRELFF. The CDR3 DNA reads as TGTGCCAGCAGCTGGGCGGTCCGGGAGCTGTTTTTT.

Details on this clonotype: One end of the junction varies from germline; a read error may be responsible. The chain joins TRBV29-1 to TRBJ1-1, with 9 bases identical to TRBD1. Germline CDR1 is SQVTM and CDR2 is ANQGSEA. This CDR3 comprises 12 residues. The CDR3: CSAGQGNTETFF. CDR3 in DNA: TGCAGCGCCGGACAGGGGAACACTGAAACTTTCTTT.

This clonotype was detected a few times. The genes are TRBV6-1 and TRBJ2-2; TRBD1 agrees at 7 bases. CDR1 and CDR2 (germline): MNHNS, SASEGT. The J segment lost 3 bases and the V segment lost 4 bases, leaving 8 bases of the junction unmatched. The CDR3 covers 16 residues. The CDR3 coding sequence is TGTGCCAGCAGTGCGGACAGGCGAGAGGACACCGGGGAGCTGTTTTTT. Its translation is CASSADRREDTGELFF.

This clonotype came up a few times. V is TRBV7-9 and J is TRBJ2-5; 7 bases map to TRBD1. V lost 8 bases to trimming and J lost 2 bases; unmatched junction nucleotides: 2. Germline CDR1 is SEHNR and CDR2 is FQNEAQ (reference sequence). This CDR3 has 12 residues. CDR3 DNA sequence: TGTGCCAGCGGGACAGCTCAAGAGACCCAGTACTTC. It is translated as CASGTAQETQYF.

This rearrangement joins TRBV5-1 to TRBJ2-7; possible D gene TRBD1, 6 bases. CDR1 SGHRS and CDR2 YFSETQ come from the germline V gene. The CDR3 covers 15 residues. V was shortened by 4 bases and J by 3 bases, with 17 bases between the two germline ends. CDR3 protein: CASSRYSEGDYEQYF. CDR3 DNA sequence: TGCGCCAGCAGCCGGTACTCTGAGGGGGACTACGAGCAGTACTTC.

The rearrangement joins TRBV3-1 to TRBJ2-5; D possibly corresponds to TRBD1 (6 bases). CDR3 length: 13 residues. Germline loops: CDR1 LGHDT, CDR2 YNNKEL (reference sequence). V lost 0 bases and J 4 bases, leaving 6 bases between the germline ends. CDR3 protein: CASSQDRGETQYF. CDR3 coding DNA: TGTGCCAGCAGCCAAGACAGGGGAGAGACCCAGTACTTC.

This clonotype was observed a few times. V usage is TRBV13 and J usage is TRBJ2-1; 10 bases are shared with TRBD2. Trimming cost V 4 bases and J 8 bases; bases outside gene matches: 5. Germline V gene data show CDR1 as PRHDT and CDR2 as FYEKMQ (reference sequence). CDR3 length: 14 amino acids. CDR3: CASSWTSGPHEQFF. CDR3 sequence (DNA): TGTGCCAGCAGCTGGACTAGCGGACCCCATGAGCAGTTCTTC.

The genes are TRBV5-5 and TRBJ2-7; 10 bases are shared with TRBD2. The CDR3 runs 17 residues. Trimming took 3 bases from V and 1 from J; bases not matched to a gene: 10. Germline lookup yields CDR1 SGHKS and CDR2 YYEKEE (reference sequence). The CDR3 is CASSSTLAGDWSYEQYF. CDR3 DNA sequence: TGTGCCAGCAGCTCCACTCTAGCGGGAGATTGGTCCTACGAGCAGTACTTC.

As concerns this clonotype: Since a much larger clone is just one base distant, this may be a read error. The chain recombines TRBV15 with TRBJ2-7; unclear D gene. Germline CDR1 reads LNHNV; CDR2 reads YYDKDF (reference sequence). The CDR3 consists of 14 residues. In DNA form, the CDR3 reads TGTGCCACCAGGGCAGGTGGGTCTTCCTACAAGCAGTACTTC. Translated: CATRAGGSSYKQYF.

This clonotype has a count of ten or more. CDR3 region: CAGQLQETQYF. CDR3 DNA: TGTGCCGGACAGTTACAAGAGACCCAGTACTTC. This sequence joins TRBV2 and TRBJ2-5, with D possibly matching TRBD1 (6 bases). Germline loops: CDR1 SNHLY, CDR2 FYNNEI. The V and J ends lost 11 bases and 2 bases respectively, with 9 bases between them. This CDR3 spans 11 amino acids.

This clonotype has at least ten counts. V and J are TRBV28 and TRBJ2-7; D is tentatively TRBD1 or TRBD2 (6 bases each). This CDR3 region has 13 residues. The germline gives CDR1 MDHEN, CDR2 SYDVKM. V dropped 3 bases and J dropped 6 bases, with 12 bases sitting between them. The CDR3 is CASSFSGGGEQYF. CDR3 sequence (DNA): TGTGCCAGCAGTTTCTCTGGAGGGGGCGAGCAGTACTTC.

This clonotype came up many times. V and J are TRBV11-2 and TRBJ2-2; 10 bases are shared with TRBD2. Per the germline V gene, CDR1 is SGHAT and CDR2 is FQNNGV. The V gene end was trimmed by 7 bases and the J gene end by 2 bases; junction bases not matched to a gene: 4. The CDR3 spans 15 residues. CDR3 DNA: TGTGCCAGCATATTAGCGGGAGGTAACACCGGGGAGCTGTTTTTT. Translated, it gives CASILAGGNTGELFF.

This clonotype was counted a few times. The junction differs from germline at one of its ends, possibly a read error. The chain employs TRBV7-3 and TRBJ2-2; possible D gene TRBD2, 5 bases. This CDR3 is built from 17 residues. CDR1 SGHTA and CDR2 FQGTGA come from the germline V gene. The DNA of the CDR3 is TGTACCAGCAGCTCCGCAGCTAGCTCCTCGAACACCGGGGAGCTGTTTTTT. Translation: CTSSSAASSSNTGELFF.

This rearrangement joins TRBV14 to TRBJ2-5; 10 bases match TRBD2. V was clipped by 3 bases and J by 3 bases; unmatched bases: 1. The CDR3 is made up of 14 amino acids. Germline V gene lookup returns CDR1 SGHDN and CDR2 FVKESK. CDR3 sequence reads: CASSQLAGEETQYF. DNA of the CDR3: TGTGCCAGCAGCCAGCTAGCGGGAGAAGAGACCCAGTACTTC. The full variable domain, rest sourced from reference TRBV14 and TRBJ2-5, is EAGVTQFPSHSVIEKGQTVTLRCDPISGHDNLYWYRRVMGKEIKFLLHFVKESKQDESGMPNNRFLAERTGGTYSTLKVQPAELEDSGVYFCASSQLAGEETQYFGPGTRLLVL.

This chain connects TRBV29-1 to TRBJ2-7; 9 nucleotides line up with TRBD2. Germline loops: CDR1 SQVTM, CDR2 ANQGSEA. Trimming removed 7 bases from V and 5 bases from J; junction bases left unmatched: 6. The CDR3 covers 12 residues. CDR3 sequence (DNA): TGCAGCGCCGAAGCGGGAGGTGACGAGCAGTACTTC. Amino acids: CSAEAGGDEQYF.

This clonotype turned up a few times. The V and J genes are TRBV5-1 and TRBJ1-1; D gene ambiguous. Trimming took 1 base from V and 1 from J, leaving 11 bases between them. From germline, CDR1 is SGHRS and CDR2 YFSETQ. This CDR3 is built from 15 residues. CDR3 in DNA: TGCGCCAGCAGCTTGTTTACCACAGAGAACACTGAAGCTTTCTTT. Protein product: CASSLFTTENTEAFF.

This clonotype has a count of ten or more. CDR3 nucleotide sequence: TGTGCCAGCAGCCCATCACGGGCAGGGAAAGAGACCCAGTACTTC. Translated, it gives CASSPSRAGKETQYF. The gene calls are TRBV7-2 and TRBJ2-5; a weak D match, TRBD1 (5 bases). CDR3 size: 15 residues. The V gene's germline CDR1 is SGHTA and CDR2 FQGNSA. V lost 5 bases and J lost 3, with 16 bases in between. Together with reference TRBV7-2 and TRBJ2-5, the CDR3 gives the full variable domain: GAGVSQSPSNKVTEKGKDVELRCDPISGHTALYWYRQSLGQGLEFLIYFQGNSAPDKSGLPSDRFSAERTGGSVSTLTIQRTQQEDSAVYLCASSPSRAGKETQYFGPGTRLLVL.

The table lists this clonotype with many counts. CDR3 DNA sequence: TGTGCCATCAGTGAGTCTCGCCTTGGCTACACCTTC. Encoded protein: CAISESRLGYTF. The chain combines TRBV10-3 with TRBJ1-2; D gene ambiguous. Germline values: CDR1 ENHRY, CDR2 SYGVKD. Trimming removed 0 bases at V and 7 bases at J, with 6 bases between. This CDR3 contains 12 residues.

The chain joins TRBV29-1 to TRBJ2-7; 10 bases agree with TRBD1. Trimming cost V 6 bases and J 6 bases; bases outside gene matches: 11. CDR3 length equals 14 residues. Germline lookup yields CDR1 SQVTM and CDR2 ANQGSEA. CDR3 nucleotides: TGCAGCGTCACCCCGGGACAGGGGATTCTCGAGCAGTACTTC. It encodes CSVTPGQGILEQYF.

The J gene is TRBJ1-2, the V gene TRBV20-1; TRBD1 aligns across 8 bases. V trimming: 3 bases; J trimming: 6 bases; junction bases outside the gene matches: 6. In germline, CDR1 is DFQATT, CDR2 SNEGSKA (reference sequence). The CDR3 is made up of 13 amino acids. This CDR3 reads CSARDTGGNGYTF. The CDR3 bases are TGCAGTGCTAGGGACACAGGGGGAAATGGCTACACCTTC.

This clonotype was seen more than once but under ten times. J is TRBJ2-7 and V is TRBV20-1, with 10 bases lining up with TRBD2. This CDR3 spans 16 amino acids. Trimming at V came to 1 base and at J to 7 bases, leaving 13 bases not matched to a gene. Looked up from germline, CDR1 is DFQATT and CDR2 is SNEGSKA (reference sequence). The CDR3 region has the DNA TGCAGTGCTAGAGTAGTTACTAGCGGGACGTTCTCTGAGCAGTACTTC. It codes for CSARVVTSGTFSEQYF.

The chain carries TRBV7-9 and TRBJ2-7, with a possible D match to TRBD2 (5 bases). V was pared by 4 bases and J by 7 bases, with 14 bases between. The CDR3 has 13 residues. Germline V gene lookup returns CDR1 SEHNR and CDR2 FQNEAQ (reference sequence). This CDR3 is CASSSLRAVEQYF. CDR3 coding DNA: TGTGCCAGCAGCTCCTTGAGGGCAGTGGAGCAGTACTTC.

On this clonotype itself: A much larger clone is a single base away; this may be a read error. The genes are TRBV12-3 or TRBV12-4 and TRBJ1-2; maybe TRBD1 (5 bases). CDR3 length equals 15 residues. In nucleotides, the CDR3 is TGTGCCGGCAGTTTAGGCAGGGCAATAGGCTATGGCTACACCTTC. Residues: CAGSLGRAIGYGYTF.

This clonotype was detected ten times or more. The rearrangement uses TRBV2 and TRBJ1-5, with D uncertain. V was trimmed by 10 bases and J by 0 bases, leaving 10 bases between them. From germline, CDR1 is SNHLY and CDR2 FYNNEI. The CDR3 has 13 residues. The CDR3 is CATKGVSNQPQHF. CDR3 nucleotide sequence: TGTGCCACCAAGGGAGTTAGCAATCAGCCCCAGCATTTT. The complete variable domain, with remaining parts taken from reference TRBV2 and TRBJ1-5, reads EPEVTQTPSHQVTQMGQEVILRCVPISNHLYFYWYRQILGQKVEFLVSFYNNEISEKSEIFDDQFSVERPDGSNFTLKIRSTKLEDSAMYFCATKGVSNQPQHFGDGTRLSIL.

The rearrangement links TRBV29-1 to TRBJ1-1, with 7 bases identical to TRBD1. Trimming cost V 7 bases and J 6 bases; bases outside gene matches: 17. Per the germline V gene, CDR1 is SQVTM and CDR2 is ANQGSEA. This CDR3 is built from 15 residues. CDR3 sequence reads: CSATGELQGTPEAFF. CDR3 sequence (DNA): TGCAGCGCAACGGGGGAACTACAGGGGACCCCTGAAGCTTTCTTT.

The chain carries TRBV2 and TRBJ2-2; 7 bases line up with TRBD2. Germline-derived CDR1 and CDR2 are SNHLY and FYNNEI. Trimming took 6 bases from V and 1 from J; bases not matched to a gene: 14. The CDR3 sequence is 18 residues long. The CDR3 bases are TGTGCCAGCAGCCAAAGGTTACTACAGCGGGAGAACACCGGGGAGCTGTTTTTT. Translating it yields CASSQRLLQRENTGELFF.

On this clonotype itself: As the CDR3 is not closed by the conserved phenylalanine or tryptophan, this likely results from a read error. The chain uses TRBV5-8 and TRBJ2-7, with TRBD1 identical over 8 bases. Germline V gene data show CDR1 as SGHTS and CDR2 as YDEGEE. V lost 6 bases and J lost 0; bases outside the gene matches: 5. This CDR3 is 14 amino acids long. This CDR3 reads CASNSGGRSYEQYL. In DNA, the CDR3 is TGTGCCAGCAACTCAGGGGGCCGCTCCTACGAGCAGTACCTC.

This clonotype turned up a few times. The chain employs TRBV12-3 or TRBV12-4 and TRBJ1-5, with a tentative D call TRBD1 (5 bases). V was trimmed by 4 bases and J by 7 bases, leaving 17 bases between them. There are 15 residues in the CDR3. This chain's CDR3 is CASSSTGGSGQPQHF. CDR3 in DNA: TGTGCCAGCAGTTCAACCGGGGGGTCGGGACAGCCCCAGCATTTT.

This clonotype occurred many times. The CDR3 nucleotides read TGCAGTGCTAGAGATAAGGGAGACACTGAAGCTTTCTTT. Its translation: CSARDKGDTEAFF. The J gene is TRBJ1-1, the V gene TRBV20-1; D is unclear. The CDR3 runs to 13 residues. Trimming stripped 0 bases from V and 3 bases from J, with 8 bases between. Germline assignment: CDR1 DFQATT and CDR2 SNEGSKA (reference sequence).